A selection of T cell receptor beta chains follows, all from one sample in a study of blood T cell repertoires in COVID-19. Produced via immunoSEQ multiplex PCR; TCRdb's table is partial and in-frame only. The data contain hundreds of thousands of clones, around nine tenths of them singletons. Sequenced input: PBMCs or T cells enriched from blood (not recorded which). These receptors all come from a woman aged 45 to 65 who had recovered from COVID-19. The CDR3 runs from the conserved cysteine through the conserved F or W. A D gene is named only where the DNA matches it firmly. The size entry is marked missing in some rows and otherwise reads once, few, many or a size class.

D gene,V gene,clone size,J gene,CDR3 DNA,CDR3 protein
TRBD1,TRBV4-1,NA,TRBJ1-5,TGCGCCAGCAGCCCCCTCTTACGACAGGGGGCGGTTCAGCCCCAGCATTTT,CASSPLLRQGAVQPQHF
NA,TRBV28,once,TRBJ1-2,TGTGCCAGCAGTCCGCCCCGGGTAGGGAGGTATGGCTACACCTTC,CASSPPRVGRYGYTF
NA,TRBV9,NA,TRBJ1-2,TGTGCCAGCAGCCCTACCATAAATTTAAGTCCCTATGGCTACACCTTC,CASSPTINLSPYGYTF
NA,TRBV9,NA,TRBJ2-1,TGTGCCAGCACCCGGACTCACGGAGGCACCTACAATGAGCAGTTCTTC,CASTRTHGGTYNEQFF
NA,TRBV21-1,NA,TRBJ1-5,TGTGCCAGCAGCCTGACAGGGTATCAGCCCCAGCATTTT,CASSLTGYQPQHF
NA,TRBV28,NA,TRBJ1-2,TGTGCCAGCACCGGGTCCATCTATGGCTACACCTTC,CASTGSIYGYTF
TRBD2,TRBV5-5,few,TRBJ2-1,TGTGCCAGCAGCCAGACTAGCGGGAGAAACAATGAGCAGTTCTTC,CASSQTSGRNNEQFF
NA,TRBV3-1/TRBV3-2,NA,TRBJ1-1,TGTGCCAGCAGCCCCCTTAAGGGTTCAGGGTCAGCTTTCTTT,CASSPLKGSGSAFF
TRBD1,TRBV7-8,NA,TRBJ2-7,TGTGCCAGCAGCGTAGACAGGGTAATGTACTTC,CASSVDRVMYF
NA,TRBV7-2,few,TRBJ1-3,TGTGCCAGCAGCACCCGGGGGGGCTCTGGAAACACCATATATTTT,CASSTRGGSGNTIYF
NA,TRBV27,few,TRBJ2-1,TGTGCCAGCAGGCAGGGACAAAACTCCTACAATGAGCAGTTCTTC,CASRQGQNSYNEQFF
NA,TRBV3-1/TRBV3-2,NA,TRBJ2-3,TGTGCCAGCAGCCCCACGGTTAGCACAGATACGCAGTATTTT,CASSPTVSTDTQYF
NA,TRBV28,once,TRBJ1-3,TGTGCCAGCAGCCCGAGCGTGGTCAGCTCTGGAAACACCATATATTTT,CASSPSVVSSGNTIYF
NA,TRBV25-1,NA,TRBJ2-5,TGTGCCAGCCGGGACTGGGGGACAGAGACCCAGTACTTC,CASRDWGTETQYF
TRBD1,TRBV29-1,NA,TRBJ1-1,TGCAGCGGAGAGGGACAGGAGAACACTGAAGCTTTCTTT,CSGEGQENTEAFF
NA,TRBV28,NA,TRBJ1-1,TGTGCCAGCAGGCCGGGTAAGCAGCGAGCTTTCTTT,CASRPGKQRAFF